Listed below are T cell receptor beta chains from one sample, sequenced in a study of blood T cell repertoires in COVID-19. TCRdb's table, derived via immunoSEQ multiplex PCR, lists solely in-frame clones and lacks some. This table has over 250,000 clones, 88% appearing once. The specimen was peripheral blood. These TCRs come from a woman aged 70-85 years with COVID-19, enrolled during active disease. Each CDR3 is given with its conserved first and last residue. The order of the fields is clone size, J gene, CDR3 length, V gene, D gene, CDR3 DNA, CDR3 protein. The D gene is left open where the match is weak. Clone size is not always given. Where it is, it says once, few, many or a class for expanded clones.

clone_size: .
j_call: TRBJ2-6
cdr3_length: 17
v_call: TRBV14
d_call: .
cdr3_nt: TGTGCCAGCAGCCAAGAACTCGGGGGGCTCGGGGCCAACGTCCTGACTTTC
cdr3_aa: CASSQELGGLGANVLTF

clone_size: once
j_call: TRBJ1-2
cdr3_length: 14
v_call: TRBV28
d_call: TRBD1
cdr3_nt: TGTGCCAGCAGGCCCCAGACAGGGGACTATGGCTACACCTTC
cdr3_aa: CASRPQTGDYGYTF

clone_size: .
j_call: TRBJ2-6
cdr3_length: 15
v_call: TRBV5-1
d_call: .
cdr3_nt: TGCGCCAGCAGCTTGGGCGGGATGGGGGCCAACGTCCTGACTTTC
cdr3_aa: CASSLGGMGANVLTF

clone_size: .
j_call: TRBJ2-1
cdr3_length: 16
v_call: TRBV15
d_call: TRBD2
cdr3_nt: TGTGCCACCAGCAGAAACCGGGACTACATAAACAATGAGCAGTTCTTC
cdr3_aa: CATSRNRDYINNEQFF

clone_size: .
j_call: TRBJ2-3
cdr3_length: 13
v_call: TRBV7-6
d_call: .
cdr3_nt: TGTGCCAGCAGTTACGGGAGCACAGATACGCAGTATTTT
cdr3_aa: CASSYGSTDTQYF

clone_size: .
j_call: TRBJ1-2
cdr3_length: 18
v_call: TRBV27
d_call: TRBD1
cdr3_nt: TGTGCCAGCAGTTTATTTTCAGGGGGCGCGGGGGCCGACTATGGCTACACCTTC
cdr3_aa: CASSLFSGGAGADYGYTF

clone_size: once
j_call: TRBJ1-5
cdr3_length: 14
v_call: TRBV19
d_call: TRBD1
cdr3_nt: TGTGCCAGTAGTCCGGGACAGGGTTATCAGCCCCAGCATTTT
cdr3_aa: CASSPGQGYQPQHF

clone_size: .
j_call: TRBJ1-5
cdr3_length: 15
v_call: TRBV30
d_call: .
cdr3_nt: TGTGCCTGGAGTGTAGGGGGGGATAGCAATCAGCCCCAGCATTTT
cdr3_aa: CAWSVGGDSNQPQHF

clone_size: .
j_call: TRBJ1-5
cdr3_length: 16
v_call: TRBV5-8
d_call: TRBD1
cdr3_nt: TGTGCCAGCAGCTTGGCAGGACAGGGCCGCAATCAGCCCCAGCATTTT
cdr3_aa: CASSLAGQGRNQPQHF

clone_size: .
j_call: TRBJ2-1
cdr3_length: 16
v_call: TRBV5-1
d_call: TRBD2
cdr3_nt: TGCGCCAGCAGCTTGCCCCGAACCCGACTAGCGTATGAGCAGTTCTTC
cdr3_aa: CASSLPRTRLAYEQFF

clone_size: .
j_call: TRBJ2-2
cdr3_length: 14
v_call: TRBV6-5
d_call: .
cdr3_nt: TGTGCCAGCAGTTACGAGGGTATCCCCGGGGAGCTGTTTTTT
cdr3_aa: CASSYEGIPGELFF

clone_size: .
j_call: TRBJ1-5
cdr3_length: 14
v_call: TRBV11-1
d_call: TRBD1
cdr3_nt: TGTGCCAGCAGTCAGACAGGGGCGGGGCAGCCCCAGCATTTT
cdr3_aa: CASSQTGAGQPQHF

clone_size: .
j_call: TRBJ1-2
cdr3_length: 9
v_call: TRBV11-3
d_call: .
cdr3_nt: TGTGCCAGCAGCTCACCTACCACCTTC
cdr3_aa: CASSSPTTF

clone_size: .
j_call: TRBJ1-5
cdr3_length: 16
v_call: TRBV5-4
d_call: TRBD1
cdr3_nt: TGTGCCAGCAGCACCCCCAGACAGGGCAGCAATCAGCCCCAGCATTTT
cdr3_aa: CASSTPRQGSNQPQHF

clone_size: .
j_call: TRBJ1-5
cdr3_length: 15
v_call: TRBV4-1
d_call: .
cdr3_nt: TGCGCCAGCAGCCCTACGGACAGTAAGAATCAGCCCCAGCATTTT
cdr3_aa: CASSPTDSKNQPQHF

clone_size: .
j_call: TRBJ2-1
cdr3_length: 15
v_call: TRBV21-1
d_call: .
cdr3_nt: TGTGCCAGCAGCAAAGGTAGCGGGCGTTACAATGAGCAGTTCTTC
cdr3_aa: CASSKGSGRYNEQFF

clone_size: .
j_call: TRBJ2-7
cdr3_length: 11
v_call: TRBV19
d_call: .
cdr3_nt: TGTGCCAGTAGTATGAGGAGCGAGCAGTACTTC
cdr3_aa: CASSMRSEQYF

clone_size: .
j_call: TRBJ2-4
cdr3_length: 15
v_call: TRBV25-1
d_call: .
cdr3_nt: TGTGCCAGCAGGCTTCTTGAGGCAGCCAAAAACATTCAGTACTTC
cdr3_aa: CASRLLEAAKNIQYF

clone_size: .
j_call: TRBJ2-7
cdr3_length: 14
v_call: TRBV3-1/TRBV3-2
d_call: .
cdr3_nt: TGTGCCAGCAGCCAAGATGTGGCCTCCTACGAGCAGTACTTC
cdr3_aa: CASSQDVASYEQYF

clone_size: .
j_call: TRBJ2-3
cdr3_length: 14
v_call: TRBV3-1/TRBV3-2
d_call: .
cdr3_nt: TGTGCCAGCAGCCAAGACCCCGTTAGAGATACGCAGTATTTT
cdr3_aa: CASSQDPVRDTQYF

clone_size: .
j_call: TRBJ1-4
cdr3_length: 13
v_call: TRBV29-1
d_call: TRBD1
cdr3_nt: TGCAGCCCGGGCTGGGGGACAGGCGAAAAACTGTTTTTT
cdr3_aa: CSPGWGTGEKLFF

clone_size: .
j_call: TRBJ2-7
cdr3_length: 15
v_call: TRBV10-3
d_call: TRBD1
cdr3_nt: TGTGCCATCACTCCGGACAGGGTGGCCCTCTACGAGCAGTACTTC
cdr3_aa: CAITPDRVALYEQYF

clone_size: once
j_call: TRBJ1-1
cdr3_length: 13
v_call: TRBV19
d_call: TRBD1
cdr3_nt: TGTGCCAGTCATTGGACAGGGAACACTGAAGCTTTCTTT
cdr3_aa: CASHWTGNTEAFF

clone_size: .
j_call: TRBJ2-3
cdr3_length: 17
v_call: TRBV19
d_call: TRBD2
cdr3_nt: TGTGCCAGTAGTATAGTCTCTCTAGCGGGAGGGCAAGATACGCAGTATTTT
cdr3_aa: CASSIVSLAGGQDTQYF

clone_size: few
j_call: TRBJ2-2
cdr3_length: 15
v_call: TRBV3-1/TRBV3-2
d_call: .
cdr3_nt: TGTGCCAGCAGCGAGCCGGGAATGAACACCGGGGAGCTGTTTTTT
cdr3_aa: CASSEPGMNTGELFF

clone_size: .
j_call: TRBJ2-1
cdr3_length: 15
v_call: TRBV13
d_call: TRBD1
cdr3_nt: TGTGCCAGCAGCTTCGGTCAGGGGGCTCCAAATGAGCAGTTCTTC
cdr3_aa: CASSFGQGAPNEQFF

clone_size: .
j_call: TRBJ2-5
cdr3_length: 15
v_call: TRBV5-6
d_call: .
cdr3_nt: TGTGCCAGCAGCTTGTGGGCAGAGTCCCAAGAGACCCAGTACTTC
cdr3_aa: CASSLWAESQETQYF

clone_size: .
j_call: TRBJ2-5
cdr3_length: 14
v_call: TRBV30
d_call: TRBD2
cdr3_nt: TGTGCCTGGAGTGCGGGGGGGACACAAGAGACCCAGTACTTC
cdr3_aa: CAWSAGGTQETQYF

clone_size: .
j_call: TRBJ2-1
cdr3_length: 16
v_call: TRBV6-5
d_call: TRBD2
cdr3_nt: TGTGCCAGCAGTTACTCCCGACTAGCGGGAATCAATGAGCAGTTCTTC
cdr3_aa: CASSYSRLAGINEQFF

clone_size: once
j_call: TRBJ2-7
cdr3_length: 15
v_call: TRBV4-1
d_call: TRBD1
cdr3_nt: TGCGCCAGCAGCCACCGACAGGGGGGGGGATACGAGCAGTACTTC
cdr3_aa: CASSHRQGGGYEQYF